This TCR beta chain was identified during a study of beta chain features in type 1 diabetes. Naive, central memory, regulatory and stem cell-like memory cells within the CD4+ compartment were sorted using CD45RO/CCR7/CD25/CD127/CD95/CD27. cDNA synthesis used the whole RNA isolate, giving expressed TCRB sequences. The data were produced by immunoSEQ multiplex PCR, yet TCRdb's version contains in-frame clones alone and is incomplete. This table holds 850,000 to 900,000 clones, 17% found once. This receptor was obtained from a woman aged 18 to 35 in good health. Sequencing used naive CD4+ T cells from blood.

For the CDR3, the DNA is TGTGCCAGCAGCGTCCGAGGCCCGAACACCGGGGAGCTGTTTTTT. It codes for CASSVRGPNTGELFF. V and J are TRBV9 and TRBJ2-2; D uncertain. Looked up from germline, CDR1 is SGDLS and CDR2 is YYNGEE. V lost 2 bases and J 0 bases, leaving 8 bases between the germline ends. The CDR3 is 15 residues long.